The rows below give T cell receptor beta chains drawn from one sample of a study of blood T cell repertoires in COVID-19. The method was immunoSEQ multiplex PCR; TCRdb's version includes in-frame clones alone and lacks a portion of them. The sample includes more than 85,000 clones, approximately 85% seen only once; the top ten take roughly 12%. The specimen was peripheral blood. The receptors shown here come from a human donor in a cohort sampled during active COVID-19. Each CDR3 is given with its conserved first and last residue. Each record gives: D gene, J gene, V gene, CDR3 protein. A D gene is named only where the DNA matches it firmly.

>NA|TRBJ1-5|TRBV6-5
CASSSGGYQPQHF
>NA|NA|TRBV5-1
CASSLPQGYEQYF
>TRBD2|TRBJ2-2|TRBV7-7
CALGGGLAGNTGELFF
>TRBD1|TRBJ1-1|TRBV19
CASDRDRGSEAFF
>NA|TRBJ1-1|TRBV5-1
CASSSLGETEAFF
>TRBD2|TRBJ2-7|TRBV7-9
CASSSLRDYSYEQYF
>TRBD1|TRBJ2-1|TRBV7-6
CASSPGQGNEQFF
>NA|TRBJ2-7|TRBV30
CALTASSYEQYF
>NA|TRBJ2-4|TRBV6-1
CASSEQGLAKNIQYF
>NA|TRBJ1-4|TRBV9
CASSVAGGEKLFF
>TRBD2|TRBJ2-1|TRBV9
CASSVVRAGERNEQFF
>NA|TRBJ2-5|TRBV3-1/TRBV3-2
CASSQGLWETQYF
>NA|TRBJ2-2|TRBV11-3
CASSSGVANTGELFF
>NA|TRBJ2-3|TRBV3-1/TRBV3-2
CASSQETGLYTDTQYF
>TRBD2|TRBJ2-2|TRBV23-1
CASSQSSLAGDGGELFF
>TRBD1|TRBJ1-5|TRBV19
CASSDRGQGQPQHF
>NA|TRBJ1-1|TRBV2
CASTVEDRFTEAFF
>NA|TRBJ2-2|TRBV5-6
CASSLGQIRPGELFF
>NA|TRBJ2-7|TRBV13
CASSLTRSSYEQYF
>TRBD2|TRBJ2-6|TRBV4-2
CASSHPGTSGGYTGANVLTF
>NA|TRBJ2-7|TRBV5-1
CASSQDWPYEQYF
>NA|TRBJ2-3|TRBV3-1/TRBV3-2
CASSQERPDTQYF